This passage covers 9 T cell receptor beta chains from one sample sequenced in a study of blood T cell repertoires in COVID-19. The data were produced by immunoSEQ multiplex PCR, yet TCRdb's version contains in-frame clones alone and is incomplete. This sample has some 200,000 clones, with around 80% found just once. Sequenced: peripheral blood. All receptors come from a human donor with acute or convalescent COVID-19. The donor label of this sample is uncertain.

The rearrangement uses TRBV27 and TRBJ2-2; D is perhaps TRBD2 (6 bases). Germline V gene data show CDR1 as MNHEY and CDR2 as SMNVEV (reference sequence). The CDR3 is 16 residues long. V was trimmed by 6 bases and J by 1 base, leaving 15 bases between them. The CDR3 DNA follows: TGTGCCAGCAGACCTCTAGCGATAAAGAACACCGGGGAGCTGTTTTTT. Protein sequence: CASRPLAIKNTGELFF.

The rearrangement uses TRBV6-2 or TRBV6-3 and TRBJ1-4; the match to TRBD1 covers 7 bases. Per germline, CDR1 MNHEY and CDR2 SVGEGT. With V trimmed by 5 bases and J by 7 bases, 7 bases remained unmatched. The CDR3 loop spans 14 amino acids. CDR3 in DNA: TGTGCCAGCAGTACCTACAGGGGTAGTGAAAAACTGTTTTTT. Amino acids: CASSTYRGSEKLFF.

This chain links TRBV6-5 with TRBJ1-2; weak D call: TRBD1 (6 bases). The CDR3 has 13 amino acids. Germline V gene lookup returns CDR1 MNHEY and CDR2 SVGAGI. The ends were cut back, 10 bases at V and 3 bases at J, with 15 bases in the middle. CDR3 in DNA: TGTGCCATCTCTCCACAGGGAGACTATGGCTACACCTTC. Its protein is CAISPQGDYGYTF.

The chain combines TRBV29-1 with TRBJ2-5; a possible D gene is TRBD1 (5 bases). Trimming cost V 2 bases and J 4 bases, with 8 bases left between them. This CDR3 contains 12 residues. Germline V CDR1 and CDR2: SQVTM, ANQGSEA. Written as DNA, the CDR3 is TGCAGCGTTGAAACTGGGGCAGAGACCCAGTACTTC. Translating it yields CSVETGAETQYF.

J is TRBJ1-4 and V is TRBV30; D is possibly TRBD1 (6 bases). V lost 3 bases and J lost 8, with 16 bases in between. Per the germline V gene, CDR1 is GTSNPN and CDR2 is SVGIG (reference sequence). This CDR3 is 14 amino acids long. CDR3 DNA: TGTGCCTGGAGCGCACAGGGAGGGACGGAAAAACTGTTTTTT. Residues: CAWSAQGGTEKLFF.

The chain links TRBV29-1 to TRBJ1-1, with TRBD1 identical over 8 bases. This CDR3 has 13 amino acids. Trimming cost V 3 bases and J 5 bases; bases outside gene matches: 5. CDR1 and CDR2 (germline): SQVTM, ANQGSEA. In nucleotides, the CDR3 is TGCAGCGTTGAGGACAGGGTTAAGACTGAAGCTTTCTTT. Translating gives CSVEDRVKTEAFF. Full variable domain (rest looked up from reference TRBV29-1 and TRBJ1-1): SAVISQKPSRDICQRGTSLTIQCQVDSQVTMMFWYRQQPGQSLTLIATANQGSEATYESGFVIDKFPISRPNLTFSTLTVSNMSPEDSSIYLCSVEDRVKTEAFFGQGTRLTVV.

This chain connects TRBV6-4 to TRBJ2-2, with TRBD2 identical over 7 bases. The ends lost 3 bases at V and 8 bases at J; junction bases unmatched: 6. The CDR3 extends over 14 amino acids. CDR1 and CDR2 from the germline V gene are MRHNA and SNTAGT. The CDR3 protein is CASSEGAGTGELFF. The DNA for the CDR3 is TGTGCCAGCAGTGAAGGAGCGGGAACGGGGGAGCTGTTTTTT.

The chain has TRBV10-1 and TRBJ2-7; D is perhaps TRBD2 (5 bases). The CDR3 covers 15 residues. Looked up from germline, CDR1 is WNHNN and CDR2 is SYGVQD (reference sequence). V lost 3 bases and J 2 bases, leaving 14 bases between the germline ends. The CDR3 loop is CASSEIQRKTYEQYF. Written as DNA, the CDR3 is TGCGCCAGCAGTGAAATACAGCGGAAAACCTACGAGCAGTACTTC.

The chain combines TRBV7-9 with TRBJ1-1; 7 bases match TRBD1. V shed 2 bases, J shed 5 bases, and the junction held 5 bases outside the gene matches. The germline V gene has CDR1 SEHNR and CDR2 FQNEAQ (reference sequence). The CDR3 extends over 14 amino acids. The DNA for the CDR3 is TGTGCCAGCAGCTTAACAGGGGCCACTACTGAAGCTTTCTTT. Protein product: CASSLTGATTEAFF.